The 27 T cell receptor beta chains listed next were all sequenced from one sample in a study of cytomegalovirus exposure and HLA in healthy donors. A multiplex PCR was run with 60 Vbeta primers and 13 Jbeta primers. Method: immunoSEQ multiplex PCR; TCRdb's copy keeps in-frame clones and lacks some. In the table there are around 150,000 clones, roughly two thirds of which are singletons. Sequencing input: PBMCs. Receptors were obtained from a middle-aged woman in good health and CMV-seropositive.

This clone was seen only a few times. The chain couples TRBV6-5 to TRBJ1-5; 7 bases align to TRBD1. J lost 2 bases, V lost 4 bases, and 8 bases had no gene match. From germline, CDR1 is MNHEY and CDR2 SVGAGI. CDR3 length equals 16 residues. The CDR3 spells CASSSPHQGGNQPQHF. The DNA for the CDR3 is TGTGCCAGCAGTTCCCCACACCAGGGGGGCAATCAGCCCCAGCATTTT.

V gene TRBV4-1 combines with J gene TRBJ2-1; 7 bases are shared with TRBD1. The CDR3 extends over 15 amino acids. Germline assignment: CDR1 MGHRA and CDR2 YSYEKL. The J segment lost 4 bases and the V segment lost 0 bases, leaving 3 bases of the junction unmatched. CDR3: CASSQEKGQYNEQFF. In DNA, the CDR3 is TGCGCCAGCAGCCAAGAAAAGGGACAGTACAATGAGCAGTTCTTC.

This clone was seen a few times. The chain recombines TRBV6-5 with TRBJ2-1; TRBD2 is a possible D gene (6 bases). Trimming removed 8 bases at V and 1 base at J, with 15 bases between. The germline CDR1 and CDR2 sequences are MNHEY and SVGAGI. CDR3 length: 15 amino acids. CDR3: CASRERTSSYNEQFF. CDR3 nucleotides: TGTGCCAGCCGGGAGCGAACGTCTTCCTACAATGAGCAGTTCTTC.

The J gene is TRBJ1-5, the V gene TRBV19; D might be TRBD1 (6 bases). The CDR3 spans 15 residues. V was clipped by 0 bases and J by 6 bases, with 12 bases between them. The germline gives CDR1 LNHDA, CDR2 SQIVND (reference sequence). CDR3 bases: TGTGCCAGTAGTATAGAGCACGCAGGGGCTCAGCCCCAGCATTTT. Its protein product is CASSIEHAGAQPQHF.

V is TRBV7-9 and J is TRBJ2-5, with 9 bases that match TRBD1. Per the germline V gene, CDR1 is SEHNR and CDR2 is FQNEAQ (reference sequence). The CDR3 length is 14 residues. With V trimmed by 4 bases and J by 5 bases, 5 bases remained unmatched. The CDR3 reads CASSWDRAVETQYF. CDR3 nucleotides: TGTGCCAGCAGCTGGGACAGGGCGGTCGAGACCCAGTACTTC.

This chain connects TRBV29-1 to TRBJ2-4; the D is unclear. The germline V gene has CDR1 SQVTM and CDR2 ANQGSEA. V lost 6 bases and J lost 0, with 12 bases in between. This CDR3 has 14 residues. The CDR3 region is CSVEQILAKNIQYF. The CDR3 nucleotides read TGCAGCGTGGAGCAAATCTTAGCCAAAAACATTCAGTACTTC.

The CDR3 reads CASSPGSNTHEQYF. CDR3 sequence (DNA): TGCGCCAGCAGCCCGGGATCCAACACACACGAGCAGTACTTC. The gene calls are TRBV5-1 and TRBJ2-7; D possibly corresponds to TRBD2 (5 bases). Germline V gene data show CDR1 as SGHRS and CDR2 as YFSETQ. Trimming removed 4 bases at V and 5 bases at J, with 16 bases between. The CDR3 spans 14 residues.

This clone was seen a handful of times. This chain links TRBV7-6 with TRBJ2-7, with D tentatively TRBD1 (7 bases). Deletions cut 6 bases from V and 2 bases from J, with 17 bases between. This CDR3 is 15 amino acids long. Germline CDR1 and CDR2: SGHVS and FNYEAQ. The CDR3 coding sequence is TGTGCCAGCAGTGGTCCCGGAGGGACAGCCTACGAGCAGTACTTC. This gives the protein CASSGPGGTAYEQYF.

This clone was recorded a few times. CDR3 region: CASSIPGQGPSYEQYF. The CDR3 nucleotides read TGTGCCAGCAGCATACCGGGACAGGGTCCCTCCTACGAGCAGTACTTC. The chain joins TRBV11-2 to TRBJ2-7, with 9 bases aligning to TRBD1. The CDR3 extends over 16 amino acids. V lost 5 bases, J lost 0 bases, and 8 bases stayed unmatched. Germline CDR1 SGHAT, CDR2 FQNNGV.

The J gene is TRBJ1-2, the V gene TRBV11-2; possibly TRBD1 for D (5 bases). Trimming cost V 1 base and J 6 bases, with 15 bases left between them. This CDR3 spans 15 amino acids. CDR1 is SGHAT and CDR2 is FQNNGV in the germline V gene. CDR3 in DNA: TGTGCCAGCAGCTTAGGCGACAGACCGGCGGATGGCTACACCTTC. Its translation: CASSLGDRPADGYTF.

Notes on this clone: Within the sample, other DNA sequences also encode this same CDR3. The rearrangement joins TRBV7-6 to TRBJ2-3; a possible D gene is TRBD1 (5 bases). Trimming removed 5 bases at V and 4 bases at J, with 10 bases between. CDR3 length equals 13 residues. Per germline, CDR1 SGHVS and CDR2 FNYEAQ. In nucleotides, the CDR3 is TGTGCCAGCAGCGAGAAACAGGCAGATACGCAGTATTTT. Residues: CASSEKQADTQYF.

This CDR3 is CASGGDWRVYNEQFF. The CDR3 coding sequence is TGTGCCAGCGGAGGGGACTGGAGGGTCTACAATGAGCAGTTCTTC. V usage is TRBV5-6 and J usage is TRBJ2-1, with a possible D match to TRBD2 (6 bases). The CDR3 is made up of 15 amino acids. Looked up from germline, CDR1 is SGHDT and CDR2 is YYEEEE. V lost 7 bases and J 3 bases, leaving 17 bases between the germline ends.

On this clone itself: At the DNA level, this CDR3 is encoded by other sequences in the same sample as well. The V gene is TRBV18, the J gene TRBJ2-5; a possible D gene is TRBD1 (6 bases). The CDR3 contains 15 residues. The V end lost 3 bases, the J end lost 5 bases, and 16 bases lay between the germline ends. Germline V lookup: CDR1 KGHSH, CDR2 LQKENI. Here the CDR3 reads CASSPISGARETQYF. The CDR3 bases are TGTGCCAGCTCACCGATATCAGGGGCGAGGGAGACCCAGTACTTC. The whole variable domain, filled in from reference TRBV18 and TRBJ2-5, reads NAGVMQNPRHLVRRRGQEARLRCSPMKGHSHVYWYRQLPEEGLKFMVYLQKENIIDESGMPKERFSAEFPKEGPSILRIQQVVRGDSAAYFCASSPISGARETQYFGPGTRLLVL.

The chain has TRBV28 and TRBJ2-3, with D hard to call. The CDR3 is 12 residues long. Germline loops: CDR1 MDHEN, CDR2 SYDVKM. The V end lost 5 bases, the J end lost 0 bases, and 3 bases lay between the germline ends. The CDR3 DNA is TGTGCCAGCAGTACAAGCACAGATACGCAGTATTTT. Its protein product is CASSTSTDTQYF.

This clone was seen a handful of times. Relative to the germline gene, one junction end is altered; a read error may explain this. The chain is built from TRBV15 and TRBJ1-5, with D possibly TRBD1 on 6 matching bases. CDR1 LNHNV and CDR2 YYDKDF come from the germline V gene (reference sequence). The CDR3 is made up of 17 amino acids. The CDR3 reads CATSRDLGQGQNQPQNF. The CDR3 nucleotides read TGTGCCACCAGCAGAGATTTGGGCCAGGGGCAGAATCAGCCCCAGAATTTT.

The chain is built from TRBV10-2 and TRBJ1-2, with a weak D call TRBD1 (6 bases). In germline, CDR1 is WSHSY, CDR2 SAAADI. The CDR3 contains 14 residues. V dropped 10 bases and J dropped 4 bases, with 19 bases sitting between them. The CDR3 here is CATLKIRGAYGYTF. The DNA of the CDR3 is TGCGCCACTTTGAAAATCCGGGGGGCCTATGGCTACACCTTC.

The chain joins TRBV7-2 to TRBJ1-1; D unresolved. The V end lost 3 bases, the J end lost 5 bases, and 16 bases lay between the germline ends. This CDR3 has 15 amino acids. The V gene's germline CDR1 is SGHTA and CDR2 FQGNSA. The chain's CDR3 is CASSLLGSGGTEAFF. CDR3 nucleotides: TGTGCCAGCAGCTTGCTTGGGTCGGGAGGGACTGAAGCTTTCTTT.

The chain employs TRBV7-9 and TRBJ1-5; 9 nucleotides match TRBD1. Trimming cost V 5 bases and J 5 bases; bases outside gene matches: 4. Germline assignment: CDR1 SEHNR and CDR2 FQNEAQ (reference sequence). The CDR3 sequence is 14 residues long. The CDR3 nucleotides read TGTGCCAGCAGCCGACAGGGGGGGGATCAGCCCCAGCATTTT. As protein: CASSRQGGDQPQHF.

In its sample, this clone was seen a few times. The chain combines TRBV2 with TRBJ1-1; a weak D match, TRBD1 (6 bases). Germline V gene lookup returns CDR1 SNHLY and CDR2 FYNNEI. V was trimmed by 5 bases and J by 11 bases, leaving 15 bases between them. The CDR3 sequence is 12 residues long. For the CDR3, the DNA is TGTGCCAGCAGTATCCTTAACACAGGGGCTTTCTTT. Encoded protein: CASSILNTGAFF.

A single count supports this clone. The gene calls are TRBV9 and TRBJ2-3; the match to TRBD2 covers 7 bases. The CDR3 is made up of 13 amino acids. The ends lost 5 bases at V and 4 bases at J; junction bases unmatched: 4. The germline gives CDR1 SGDLS, CDR2 YYNGEE. This CDR3 reads CASSWGGSDTQYF. The CDR3, as DNA: TGTGCCAGCAGTTGGGGGGGGTCAGATACGCAGTATTTT.

This sequence joins TRBV7-3 and TRBJ2-2; D gene ambiguous. Germline loops: CDR1 SGHTA, CDR2 FQGTGA. Between the trimmed V and J ends, which lost 4 bases and 7 bases, there was a span of 4 bases. The CDR3 totals 11 residues. The CDR3 DNA is TGTGCCAGCAGCTCAAACGGGGAGCTGTTTTTT. It codes for CASSSNGELFF.

This chain uses TRBV6-5 with TRBJ2-7, with TRBD2 identical over 9 bases. Germline trimming cut 2 bases from V and 4 bases from J; bases unmatched to any gene: 6. The CDR3 loop spans 15 amino acids. Germline lookup yields CDR1 MNHEY and CDR2 SVGAGI. DNA of the CDR3: TGTGCCAGCAGTTACACCCAAGCGGGGGGTTACGAGCAGTACTTC. Its protein product is CASSYTQAGGYEQYF.

The gene calls are TRBV6-6 and TRBJ1-2; 7 bases fit TRBD1. J gave up 0 bases and V 6 bases, and 7 bases lay outside the gene matches. The CDR3 is made up of 15 amino acids. Germline CDR1 reads MNHNY; CDR2 reads SVGAGI (reference sequence). This chain's CDR3 is CASRTGTESNYGYTF. CDR3 nucleotides: TGTGCCAGCAGGACCGGGACAGAATCTAACTATGGCTACACCTTC.

The V call is TRBV28, the J call TRBJ2-2, with a weak D call TRBD2 (6 bases). V was trimmed by 6 bases and J by 0 bases, leaving 11 bases between them. The CDR3 is made up of 15 amino acids. Germline CDR1 reads MDHEN; CDR2 reads SYDVKM. CDR3: CASRPTRTNTGELFF. The DNA for the CDR3 is TGTGCCAGCAGACCGACTAGGACGAACACCGGGGAGCTGTTTTTT.

This chain joins TRBV4-1 and TRBJ2-7, with TRBD1 matching 7 bases. V lost 0 bases and J lost 9; bases outside the gene matches: 11. The length of the CDR3 is 15 residues. Germline CDR1 is MGHRA and CDR2 is YSYEKL. In DNA form, the CDR3 reads TGCGCCAGCAGCCAAGATATCACAGGGGAGCTGAGGCAGTACTTC. Translating it yields CASSQDITGELRQYF.

The genes are TRBV6-6 and TRBJ2-2, with D possibly being TRBD1 (5 bases). Germline CDR1 and CDR2: MNHNY and SVGAGI (reference sequence). Deletions cut 6 bases from V and 2 bases from J, with 16 bases between. The CDR3 consists of 16 residues. For the CDR3, the DNA is TGTGCCAGCAGGAACGGACAAACCCAAAACACCGGGGAGCTGTTTTTT. Protein sequence: CASRNGQTQNTGELFF.

This clone was counted a few times. This chain links TRBV4-1 with TRBJ2-3; 7 bases match TRBD1. The CDR3 is 13 residues long. V dropped 3 bases and J dropped 7; count of bases not matched to a gene: 4. CDR1 MGHRA and CDR2 YSYEKL come from the germline V gene. CDR3 coding DNA: TGCGCCAGCAGCCACCCCAGGGGGAATACGCAGTATTTT. Its translation is CASSHPRGNTQYF.